These 30 T cell receptor beta chains came from one sample sequenced in a study of T cells in Graves' hyperthyroidism and ophthalmopathy (dated by TCRdb to about 2019). The library was generated by multiplex PCR. Instrument on record: Illumina HiSeq 2000. The TCR beta CDR3 regions were amplified from the RNA transcripts. For the first round of RT-PCR on the TCR CDR3, the HTBI primer set was used together with the Qiagen OneStep RT-PCR kit. The raw public reads went through TCRdb reprocessing: fastp at Q25, MiXCR clone calling, in-frame beta chains kept. A single entry per CDR3 protein holds the most common genes and DNA from its merged rows. Here the sample has some 770,000 distinct CDR3 sequences; about 16% occur a single time. Roughly 8% of the sample lies in the top ten. The sample was blood. These receptor sequences come from a man between 18 and 29 years old with Graves' hyperthyroidism.

This clonotype appeared a few times. This chain joins TRBV20-1 and TRBJ1-6; no clear D gene. Germline CDR1 DFQATT, CDR2 SNEGSKA (reference sequence). V gave up 5 bases and J gave up 18 bases, with 14 bases separating them. This CDR3 has 10 residues. CDR3 sequence: CSARLHSSHF. For the CDR3, the DNA is TGCAGTGCTCGGTTGCACTCCAGCCACTTT.

In this sample, this clonotype turned up a few times. The J gene is TRBJ2-3, the V gene TRBV7-2; TRBD1 is a possible D gene (5 bases). The CDR3 runs 17 residues. The V and J ends lost 1 base and 1 base respectively, with 15 bases between them. Germline assignment: CDR1 SGHTA and CDR2 FQGNSA. The CDR3: CASSLVPGWYRTDTQYF. The CDR3, as DNA: TGTGCCAGCAGCTTAGTACCAGGGTGGTACCGCACAGATACGCAGTATTTT.

This clonotype was found many times. The V call is TRBV12-3 or TRBV12-4, the J call TRBJ2-7; TRBD2 matches 11 bases. This CDR3 has 14 residues. After removal of 6 bases from V and 5 bases from J, the junction contained 6 bases not matched to a gene. CDR3 coding DNA: TGTGCCAGCAGCCAACTAGCGGGAGTTGACGAGCAGTACTTC. Translating gives CASSQLAGVDEQYF.

This clonotype was observed many times. This chain's CDR3 is CASSSAGYPTDTQYF. CDR3 in DNA: TGTGCCAGCAGTTCGGCCGGCTACCCCACAGATACGCAGTATTTT. This rearrangement joins TRBV27 to TRBJ2-3; no reliable D call. Germline CDR1 reads MNHEY; CDR2 reads SMNVEV (reference sequence). The CDR3 covers 15 residues. V gave up 4 bases and J gave up 2 bases, with 13 bases separating them.

The table lists this clonotype with many counts. V usage is TRBV7-9 and J usage is TRBJ1-1; D unclear. V gave up 6 bases and J gave up 2 bases, with 4 bases separating them. Germline lookup yields CDR1 SEHNR and CDR2 FQNEAQ (reference sequence). The CDR3 consists of 11 residues. The CDR3: CASSDNTEAFF. Written as DNA, the CDR3 is TGTGCCAGCAGTGATAACACTGAAGCTTTCTTT.

This clonotype was seen a few times. V usage is TRBV12-3 or TRBV12-4 and J usage is TRBJ2-2, with TRBD1 as a possible D gene (5 bases). The CDR3 sequence is 14 residues long. Trimming shortened V by 6 bases and J by 6 bases, and 14 bases separated the two germline ends. This CDR3 is CASRGAQGAGELFF. In DNA, the CDR3 is TGTGCCAGCAGAGGAGCCCAGGGCGCCGGGGAGCTGTTTTTT.

Only a few counts were recorded for this clonotype. V and J are TRBV9 and TRBJ2-5; D may be TRBD2 (5 bases). The CDR3 consists of 17 residues. Trimming left V 0 bases short and J 0 bases short, with 15 bases between. Germline loops: CDR1 SGDLS, CDR2 YYNGEE. Here the CDR3 DNA reads TGTGCCAGCAGCGTAGGGGAGTCGACCGAAAACCAAGAGACCCAGTACTTC. Translated, it gives CASSVGESTENQETQYF.

The V and J genes are TRBV20-1 and TRBJ2-7; D could derive from TRBD1 or TRBD2 (5 bases each). CDR3 length: 13 residues. Germline assignment: CDR1 DFQATT and CDR2 SNEGSKA (reference sequence). The V gene lost 3 bases and the J gene lost 5 bases, with 14 bases spanning the gap. CDR3 amino acids: CSARGTSRDEQYF. DNA for the CDR3: TGCAGTGCTAGGGGGACCTCCCGGGACGAGCAGTACTTC.

This clonotype was observed at least ten times. V usage is TRBV2 and J usage is TRBJ2-7; tentative D call: TRBD1 (6 bases). CDR1 and CDR2 (germline): SNHLY, FYNNEI. The CDR3 sequence is 14 residues long. V shed 8 bases and J shed 3 bases, with 17 bases lying between them. The CDR3 spells CASVGSGHHYEQYF. As DNA, the CDR3 is TGTGCCAGCGTCGGTTCGGGACACCACTACGAGCAGTACTTC. Supplemented by reference TRBV2 and TRBJ2-7, the full variable domain reads EPEVTQTPSHQVTQMGQEVILRCVPISNHLYFYWYRQILGQKVEFLVSFYNNEISEKSEIFDDQFSVERPDGSNFTLKIRSTKLEDSAMYFCASVGSGHHYEQYFGPGTRLTVT.

In its sample, this clonotype was seen many times. The chain joins TRBV27 to TRBJ2-1; D may correspond to TRBD1 or TRBD2 (6 bases each). Germline V gene data show CDR1 as MNHEY and CDR2 as SMNVEV (reference sequence). V shed 7 bases and J shed 4 bases, with 17 bases lying between them. This CDR3 has 15 amino acids. In nucleotides, the CDR3 is TGTGCCAGCAAACGATCCCGGGGGCATTACAATGAGCAGTTCTTC. It encodes CASKRSRGHYNEQFF.

This clonotype was counted a few times. The J gene is TRBJ2-7, the V gene TRBV7-9, with D possibly TRBD1 on 6 matching bases. This CDR3 is 15 amino acids long. Per germline, CDR1 SEHNR and CDR2 FQNEAQ (reference sequence). Trimming left V 5 bases short and J 3 bases short, with 17 bases between. DNA of the CDR3: TGTGCCAGCAGCAGGCCCCCCGGACAGCTCTACGAGCAGTACTTC. Translated: CASSRPPGQLYEQYF.

This clonotype appeared a few times. The gene calls are TRBV30 and TRBJ2-1; 12 bases map to TRBD2. With V trimmed by 4 bases and J by 4 bases, 5 bases remained unmatched. The CDR3 consists of 15 residues. The V gene's germline CDR1 is GTSNPN and CDR2 SVGIG (reference sequence). CDR3: CAWKGTSGFYNEQFF. In DNA, the CDR3 is TGTGCCTGGAAAGGGACTAGCGGGTTTTACAATGAGCAGTTCTTC. Based on the CDR3 plus reference TRBV30 and TRBJ2-1, the full variable domain is SQTIHQWPATLVQPVGSPLSLECTVEGTSNPNLYWYRQAAGRGLQLLFYSVGIGQISSEVPQNLSASRPQDRQFILSSKKLLLSDSGFYLCAWKGTSGFYNEQFFGPGTRLTVL.

V is TRBV6-2 or TRBV6-3 and J is TRBJ1-1; the match to TRBD1 covers 7 bases. The CDR3 is made up of 15 amino acids. V dropped 9 bases and J dropped 0; count of bases not matched to a gene: 10. Germline loops: CDR1 MNHEY, CDR2 SVGEGT. CDR3 region: CASESGTAMNTEAFF. As DNA, the CDR3 is TGTGCCAGTGAATCCGGGACAGCCATGAACACTGAAGCTTTCTTT.

There are many counts of this clonotype. The J gene is TRBJ2-5, the V gene TRBV11-1; D may be TRBD1 (6 bases). V was shortened by 8 bases and J by 4 bases, with 14 bases between the two germline ends. This CDR3 spans 13 amino acids. Per the germline V gene, CDR1 is SGHAT and CDR2 is FQDESV (reference sequence). The CDR3 DNA reads TGTGCCAGCGCTGGTGGCAGGGGAGAGACCCAGTACTTC. Residues: CASAGGRGETQYF.

This clonotype was observed a handful of times. The chain uses TRBV24-1 and TRBJ2-2; 14 bases fit TRBD2. Germline CDR1 is KGHDR and CDR2 is SFDVKD. Trimming cost V 4 bases and J 3 bases; bases outside gene matches: 12. The CDR3 has 20 amino acids. The CDR3 region is CATSETARTSGRSHTGELFF. The CDR3 DNA sequence: TGTGCCACCAGTGAAACGGCCCGGACTAGCGGGAGGTCCCACACCGGGGAGCTGTTTTTT.

This clonotype was detected ten times or more. The chain combines TRBV28 with TRBJ2-3; D may match TRBD1 or TRBD2 (5 bases each). CDR1 MDHEN and CDR2 SYDVKM come from the germline V gene. V was trimmed by 5 bases and J by 4 bases, leaving 19 bases between them. This CDR3 has 16 amino acids. CDR3 region: CASSAGTLNVADTQYF. The CDR3 DNA is TGTGCCAGCAGTGCCGGGACCCTCAACGTCGCAGATACGCAGTATTTT. The full variable domain, in which reference TRBV28 and TRBJ2-3 provide the parts outside the CDR3, is DVKVTQSSRYLVKRTGEKVFLECVQDMDHENMFWYRQDPGLGLRLIYFSYDVKMKEKGDIPEGYSVSREKKERFSLILESASTNQTSMYLCASSAGTLNVADTQYFGPGTRLTVL.

This clonotype was detected a few times. The chain carries TRBV27 and TRBJ1-3; tentative D call: TRBD1 (6 bases). The CDR3 contains 16 residues. CDR1 and CDR2 (germline): MNHEY, SMNVEV (reference sequence). Trimming took 5 bases from V and 0 from J, leaving 14 bases between them. CDR3 sequence reads: CASSRTGTSSGNTIYF. The CDR3 nucleotides read TGTGCCAGCAGTCGTACAGGGACTAGCTCTGGAAACACCATATATTTT.

This clonotype was seen a few times. This chain joins TRBV4-2 and TRBJ1-5; TRBD1 matches 8 bases. Germline values: CDR1 LGHNA, CDR2 YNFKEQ. The CDR3 is 15 amino acids. Germline trimming cut 3 bases from V and 6 bases from J; bases unmatched to any gene: 7. Here the CDR3 DNA reads TGTGCCAGCAGCCAGTCCGGGACAGGAGGTCAGCCCCAGCATTTT. This gives the protein CASSQSGTGGQPQHF.

This clonotype has a count of ten or more. This chain uses TRBV12-3 or TRBV12-4 with TRBJ1-1, with 10 bases matching TRBD1. The CDR3 loop spans 15 amino acids. V lost 6 bases to trimming and J lost 4 bases; unmatched junction nucleotides: 8. The CDR3 protein is CASSSDRGLGTEAFF. CDR3 nucleotide sequence: TGTGCCAGCAGCTCCGACAGGGGGCTCGGCACTGAAGCTTTCTTT.

This clonotype has at least ten counts. V is TRBV28 and J is TRBJ2-5; TRBD1 matches at 12 bases. Per germline, CDR1 MDHEN and CDR2 SYDVKM. The CDR3 is 13 amino acids. With V trimmed by 8 bases and J by 6 bases, 4 bases remained unmatched. This CDR3 is CASRDRGRKTQYF. As DNA, the CDR3 is TGTGCCAGCCGGGACAGGGGGCGGAAGACCCAGTACTTC.

This chain connects TRBV18 to TRBJ1-1; D remains unclear. The CDR3 has 18 amino acids. Trimming removed 3 bases at V and 0 bases at J, with 20 bases between. CDR1 is KGHSH, CDR2 LQKENI, per germline. In DNA form, the CDR3 reads TGTGCCAGCTCACCTAGAGCCGAGGCGACGGGAATGAACACTGAAGCTTTCTTT. Translation: CASSPRAEATGMNTEAFF. The full variable domain, rest sourced from reference TRBV18 and TRBJ1-1, is NAGVMQNPRHLVRRRGQEARLRCSPMKGHSHVYWYRQLPEEGLKFMVYLQKENIIDESGMPKERFSAEFPKEGPSILRIQQVVRGDSAAYFCASSPRAEATGMNTEAFFGQGTRLTVV.

There are many counts of this clonotype. V usage is TRBV20-1 and J usage is TRBJ2-4, with 7 positions matching TRBD1. V lost 6 bases to trimming and J lost 4 bases; unmatched junction nucleotides: 15. CDR1 and CDR2 (germline): DFQATT, SNEGSKA (reference sequence). The CDR3 is made up of 16 amino acids. CDR3 protein: CSATKPKRQGKNIQYF. The CDR3 bases are TGCAGTGCCACGAAGCCCAAAAGACAGGGAAAAAACATTCAGTACTTC.

This clonotype was seen only a few times. The CDR3 reads CASSLTRGDEQFF. CDR3 DNA: TGTGCCAGCAGCTTAACTCGTGGGGATGAGCAGTTCTTC. The chain carries TRBV7-3 and TRBJ2-1, with D unclear. This CDR3 is 13 amino acids long. Germline CDR1 and CDR2: SGHTA and FQGTGA. V gave up 0 bases and J gave up 8 bases, with 8 bases separating them.

This clonotype was counted between two and nine times. The chain is built from TRBV9 and TRBJ1-2; TRBD1 might be the D (5 bases). CDR1 is SGDLS, CDR2 YYNGEE, per germline. Deletions cut 3 bases from V and 2 bases from J, with 23 bases between. The CDR3 has 18 residues. The CDR3 DNA reads as TGTGCCAGCAGCGGATTCTCGGGGCATACCGCACGGAACTATGGCTACACCTTC. Its translation is CASSGFSGHTARNYGYTF.

A few counts support this clonotype. This chain joins TRBV24-1 and TRBJ1-5, with unresolved D. The V gene's germline CDR1 is KGHDR and CDR2 SFDVKD. Trimming cost V 2 bases and J 7 bases, with 11 bases left between them. The CDR3 length is 14 residues. This CDR3 is CATSDWATRQPQHF. In nucleotides, the CDR3 is TGTGCCACCAGTGATTGGGCTACCCGGCAGCCCCAGCATTTT.

The chain couples TRBV29-1 to TRBJ2-3; tentatively, D is TRBD2 (5 bases). Germline CDR1 and CDR2: SQVTM and ANQGSEA. V lost 7 bases to trimming and J lost 6 bases, with 11 bases between them. The CDR3 extends over 11 amino acids. As DNA, the CDR3 is TGCAGCGCCTACGGGAAGGATACGCAGTATTTT. Amino acid sequence: CSAYGKDTQYF.

This clonotype has only a few counts. The J gene is TRBJ2-1, the V gene TRBV6-2 or TRBV6-3; 8 bases agree with TRBD1. Germline CDR1 reads MNHEY; CDR2 reads SVGEGT. CDR3 size: 15 residues. V gave up 4 bases and J gave up 2 bases; unmatched junction bases: 4. Here the CDR3 reads CASSLSRGPYNEQFF. The DNA of the CDR3 is TGTGCCAGCAGTTTAAGCAGGGGGCCCTACAATGAGCAGTTCTTC.

This chain joins TRBV7-3 and TRBJ1-1; no clear D. This CDR3 comprises 13 residues. Per germline, CDR1 SGHTA and CDR2 FQGTGA. The V end lost 8 bases, the J end lost 1 base, and 11 bases lay between the germline ends. In DNA, the CDR3 is TGTGCCAGCGCTCCCAATTGGAACACTGAAGCTTTCTTT. It is translated as CASAPNWNTEAFF.

Only a few counts were recorded for this clonotype. The genes are TRBV4-1 and TRBJ1-1, with 8 bases identical to TRBD1. Germline loops: CDR1 MGHRA, CDR2 YSYEKL. This CDR3 region has 15 residues. After removal of 2 bases from V and 4 bases from J, the junction contained 6 bases not matched to a gene. CDR3 region: CASSQRDTGGTEAFF. CDR3 nucleotides: TGCGCCAGCAGCCAACGAGACACAGGGGGCACTGAAGCTTTCTTT.

The chain combines TRBV29-1 with TRBJ1-4; D gene unclear. The length of the CDR3 is 13 residues. The V end was cut by 4 bases, the J end by 5 bases, with 11 bases between. Germline CDR1 reads SQVTM; CDR2 reads ANQGSEA. This CDR3 is CSVGVDGNEKLFF. CDR3 sequence (DNA): TGCAGCGTTGGGGTCGATGGAAATGAAAAACTGTTTTTT.